These T cell receptor beta chains were read from a single sample in a study of T-cell memory formation after mild COVID-19. TCRdb called the 5' RACE reads again in MiXCR, with one record for every CDR3 protein. The sample consists of 35,000 to 50,000 distinct CDR3 sequences, roughly 9% of them appearing once. The sequenced sample was PBMCs or a T cell subset sorted from them (not recorded which). These receptors originate from an adult woman who had mild COVID-19 (a few samples of this study predate the infection). Cell type and time point are not known. Both conserved end residues are part of each CDR3. A D gene is named only where the DNA matches it firmly. Not all rows give a size; the values are once, few, many and, for expanded clones, a class.

j_call clone_size v_call d_call cdr3_aa cdr3_nt
TRBJ2-7 many TRBV20-1 TRBD1 CSTGQGNEQYF TGCAGTACGGGACAGGGAAACGAGCAGTACTTC
TRBJ1-6 . TRBV20-1 TRBD1 CSATRDRANSPLHF TGCAGTGCTACGAGGGACAGGGCAAATTCACCCCTCCACTTT
TRBJ1-6 . TRBV18 . CASSRRDAGGNSPLHF TGTGCCAGCTCACGACGCGACGCGGGTGGCAATTCACCCCTCCACTTT
TRBJ2-7 few TRBV6-6 . CASSAENYEQYF TGTGCCAGCAGTGCGGAGAACTACGAGCAGTACTTC
TRBJ2-7 many TRBV7-2 TRBD2 CASSLGGSLYEQYF TGTGCCAGCAGCTTAGGCGGGAGCCTATACGAGCAGTACTTC
TRBJ2-7 . TRBV5-6 TRBD1 CASSPRLTGQGSSYEQYF TGTGCCAGCAGCCCGCGTTTGACGGGACAGGGTAGTTCCTACGAGCAGTACTTC
TRBJ2-4 few TRBV6-6 . CATSRESGNNIQYF TGTGCCACCTCTCGGGAATCGGGTAACAACATTCAGTACTTC
TRBJ2-3 . TRBV4-3 TRBD2 CASSQDGGGVGTDTQYF TGCGCCAGCAGCCAAGATGGGGGGGGAGTCGGAACAGATACGCAGTATTTT
TRBJ2-3 many TRBV12-3/TRBV12-4 TRBD1 CASSPRVGSAGGQDTQYF TGTGCCAGCAGTCCTCGGGTGGGTTCGGCAGGGGGCCAAGATACGCAGTATTTT
TRBJ1-5 many TRBV4-1 . CASSQDPNQPQHF TGCGCCAGCAGCCAAGATCCGAATCAGCCCCAGCATTTT
TRBJ2-1 few TRBV12-3/TRBV12-4 TRBD2 CASATLAARYNEQFF TGTGCCAGCGCGACTCTAGCGGCCCGCTACAATGAGCAGTTCTTC
TRBJ1-1 few TRBV7-3 . CASSLGTTNTEAFF TGTGCCAGCAGCTTAGGGACCACGAACACTGAAGCTTTCTTT
TRBJ2-7 many TRBV7-6 TRBD1 CASSLAGTGYAYEQYF TGTGCCAGCAGCTTAGCTGGGACAGGGTATGCCTACGAGCAGTACTTC
TRBJ1-3 . TRBV9 . CASSVGGGSSGNTIYF TGTGCCAGCAGCGTAGGAGGCGGGAGCTCTGGAAACACCATATATTTT
TRBJ1-2 few TRBV5-6 TRBD1 CASSSRPRTGRYGYTF TGTGCCAGCAGCTCACGACCCCGGACAGGGAGATATGGCTACACCTTC
TRBJ1-5 . TRBV18 . CASSPRNQPQHF TGTGCCAGCTCACCGCGCAATCAGCCCCAGCATTTT
TRBJ2-7 few TRBV7-2 . CASSLQSPYEQYF TGTGCCAGCAGCTTACAATCCCCCTACGAGCAGTACTTC
TRBJ1-1 few TRBV21-1 . CASSVGAEAFF TGTGCCAGCAGCGTCGGAGCTGAAGCTTTCTTT
TRBJ1-4 few TRBV19 TRBD1 CASSGTAATNEKLFF TGTGCCAGTTCCGGGACAGCAGCAACTAATGAAAAACTGTTTTTT
TRBJ2-7 few TRBV18 TRBD2 CASSPPGGILNYEQYF TGTGCCAGCTCACCACCGGGGGGGATCCTCAACTACGAGCAGTACTTC
TRBJ2-5 . TRBV24-1 . CATSESGDEETQYF TGTGCCACCAGTGAGTCAGGGGACGAAGAGACCCAGTACTTC
TRBJ2-3 many TRBV12-3/TRBV12-4 . CASSFLRDTQYF TGTGCCAGCAGTTTTTTGCGGGATACGCAGTATTTT
TRBJ1-6 . TRBV27 . CASSPIQGSPLHF TGTGCCAGCAGTCCTATCCAGGGTTCACCCCTCCACTTT
TRBJ1-2 few TRBV5-6 . CASSLGTVLYGYTF TGTGCCAGCAGCTTGGGGACAGTACTCTATGGCTACACCTTC
TRBJ1-4 . TRBV10-3 . CAIRSSPEEKLFF TGTGCCATCAGATCCTCGCCGGAGGAAAAACTGTTTTTT
TRBJ2-6 . TRBV5-1 . CASSPDGPSGANVLTF TGCGCCAGCAGCCCGGACGGTCCCTCTGGGGCCAACGTCCTGACTTTC
TRBJ2-7 many TRBV11-2 TRBD2 CASSLGTSGRAVHEQYF TGTGCCAGCAGCTTAGGGACTAGCGGGAGGGCCGTCCACGAGCAGTACTTC
TRBJ2-6 few TRBV27 TRBD1 CASSFGSFRGPGANVLTF TGTGCCAGCAGTTTTGGGTCATTTAGGGGGCCTGGGGCCAACGTCCTGACTTTC
TRBJ1-1 . TRBV6-5 TRBD1 CASSYSGTAIGTEAFF TGTGCCAGCAGTTACTCAGGGACAGCGATTGGGACTGAAGCTTTCTTT
TRBJ2-3 few TRBV11-2 . CASSLIENTQYF TGTGCCAGCAGCCTAATAGAGAATACGCAGTATTTT
TRBJ1-5 many TRBV20-1 . CSAHTGTNQPQHF TGCAGTGCTCATACAGGGACCAATCAGCCCCAGCATTTT
TRBJ2-2 medium-sized TRBV7-8 TRBD1 CASSLETGAGELFF TGTGCCAGCAGCTTAGAGACAGGGGCCGGGGAGCTGTTTTTT
TRBJ1-1 many TRBV12-3/TRBV12-4 . CASRGAVNTEAFF TGTGCCAGCAGGGGGGCAGTGAACACTGAAGCTTTCTTT
TRBJ2-7 few TRBV11-2 TRBD1 CASSFTGQASYEQYF TGTGCCAGCAGCTTTACGGGACAGGCATCCTACGAGCAGTACTTC
TRBJ2-7 many TRBV4-1 . CASSQVHFSELSPQYF TGCGCCAGCAGCCAAGTCCATTTTTCGGAGTTGTCCCCTCAGTACTTC
TRBJ1-3 . TRBV2 . CASSDQNSGNTIYF TGTGCCAGCAGTGATCAGAACTCTGGAAACACCATATATTTT
TRBJ1-1 many TRBV5-1 . CASSSGNTEAFF TGCGCCAGCAGCTCGGGGAACACTGAAGCTTTCTTT
TRBJ1-1 many TRBV7-3 . CASSLTDLGNTEAFF TGTGCCAGCAGCTTGACAGATCTTGGGAACACTGAAGCTTTCTTT
TRBJ2-7 . TRBV12-3/TRBV12-4 . CASSPVNLGGKYEQYF TGTGCCAGCAGCCCTGTGAACCTAGGGGGAAAGTACGAGCAGTACTTC
TRBJ1-4 . TRBV12-3/TRBV12-4 . CASSSSRDGEKLFF TGTGCCAGCAGTTCATCCAGGGACGGTGAAAAACTGTTTTTT
TRBJ1-2 . TRBV18 . CASSPRDGTNYGYTF TGTGCCAGCTCACCACGGGACGGCACTAACTATGGCTACACCTTC
TRBJ2-3 . TRBV7-3 . CASSSVGGVSDTQYF TGTGCCAGCAGCTCAGTAGGCGGGGTCTCAGATACGCAGTATTTT
TRBJ1-1 few TRBV28 TRBD1 CASAYITDRPGAFF TGTGCCAGCGCCTACATCACGGACAGGCCCGGAGCTTTCTTT
TRBJ2-7 many TRBV6-2/TRBV6-3 . CASSAWLDSSYEQYF TGTGCCAGCAGTGCCTGGTTAGACTCCTCCTACGAGCAGTACTTC
TRBJ1-1 few TRBV18 . CASSPGVRGQGEAFF TGTGCCAGCTCACCTGGCGTACGGGGGCAAGGTGAAGCTTTCTTT
TRBJ2-7 . TRBV3-1 TRBD2 CASSHSTSGRSKYEQYF TGTGCCAGCAGCCATTCGACTAGCGGGAGATCCAAGTACGAGCAGTACTTC
TRBJ1-4 . TRBV3-1 . CASSVRVGNEKLFF TGTGCCAGCAGCGTTAGAGTCGGGAATGAAAAACTGTTTTTT
TRBJ2-1 many TRBV4-1 . CASSQDVRGNNEQFF TGCGCCAGCAGCCAAGATGTAAGAGGGAACAATGAGCAGTTCTTC
TRBJ2-7 few TRBV7-6 . CASSLGQGMDEQYF TGTGCCAGCAGCCTAGGGCAGGGAATGGACGAGCAGTACTTC
TRBJ2-3 many TRBV20-1 . CSARQGLRTDTQYF TGCAGTGCTAGACAGGGCTTAAGAACAGATACGCAGTATTTT
TRBJ2-7 . TRBV10-3 . CASQNGGTYEQYF TGTGCCTCCCAGAACGGCGGTACCTACGAGCAGTACTTC
TRBJ1-4 . TRBV30 . CAWRVTGTINEKLFF TGTGCCTGGAGGGTGACCGGGACAATTAATGAAAAACTGTTTTTT
TRBJ2-7 many TRBV29-1 TRBD2 CSVDDRGDEQYF TGCAGCGTTGACGATCGGGGGGACGAGCAGTACTTC